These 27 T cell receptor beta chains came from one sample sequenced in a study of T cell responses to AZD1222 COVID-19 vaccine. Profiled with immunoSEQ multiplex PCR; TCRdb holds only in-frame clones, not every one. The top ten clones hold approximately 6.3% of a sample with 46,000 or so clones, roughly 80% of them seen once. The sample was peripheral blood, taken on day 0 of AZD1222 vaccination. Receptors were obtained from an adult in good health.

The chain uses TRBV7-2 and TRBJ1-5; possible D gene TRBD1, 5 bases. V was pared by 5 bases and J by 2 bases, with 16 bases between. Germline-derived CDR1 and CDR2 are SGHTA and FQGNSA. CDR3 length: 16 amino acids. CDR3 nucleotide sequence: TGTGCCAGCAGCCCCGTGGGGCGAAACGGCAATCAGCCCCAGCATTTT. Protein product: CASSPVGRNGNQPQHF.

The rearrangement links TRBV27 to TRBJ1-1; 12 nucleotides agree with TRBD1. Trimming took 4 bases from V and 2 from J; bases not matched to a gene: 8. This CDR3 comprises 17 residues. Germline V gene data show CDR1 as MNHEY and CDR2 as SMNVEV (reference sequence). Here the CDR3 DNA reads TGTGCCAGCAGTTCCGGGACAGGGGGCGCTCGTAACACTGAAGCTTTCTTT. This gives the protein CASSSGTGGARNTEAFF.

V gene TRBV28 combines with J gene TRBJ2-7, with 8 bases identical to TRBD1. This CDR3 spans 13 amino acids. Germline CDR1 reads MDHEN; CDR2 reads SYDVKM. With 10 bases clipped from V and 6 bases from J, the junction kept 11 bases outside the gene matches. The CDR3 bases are TGTGCCATCACCGGACAGGGTTCGGCCGAGCAGTACTTC. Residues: CAITGQGSAEQYF.

Written as DNA, the CDR3 is TGTGCCAGCAGCTTAGCCGTCGAGATAGGCTACACCTTC. Translating gives CASSLAVEIGYTF. The chain couples TRBV7-2 to TRBJ1-2, with D unresolved. V lost 0 bases and J lost 8, with 10 bases in between. CDR1 SGHTA and CDR2 FQGNSA come from the germline V gene. CDR3 length: 13 amino acids.

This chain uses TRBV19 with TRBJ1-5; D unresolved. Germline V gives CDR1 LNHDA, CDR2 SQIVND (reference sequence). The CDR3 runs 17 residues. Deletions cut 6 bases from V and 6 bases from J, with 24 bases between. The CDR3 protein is CASSTYSGATQVQPQHF. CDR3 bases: TGTGCCAGTAGCACTTATAGCGGCGCAACCCAAGTTCAGCCCCAGCATTTT.

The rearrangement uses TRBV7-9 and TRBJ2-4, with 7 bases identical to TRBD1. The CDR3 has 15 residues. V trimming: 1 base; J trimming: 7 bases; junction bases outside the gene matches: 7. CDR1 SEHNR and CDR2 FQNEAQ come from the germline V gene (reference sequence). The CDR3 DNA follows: TGTGCCAGCAGCTTAGAGGGGGCAGCCGCTAACATTCAGTACTTC. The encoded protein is CASSLEGAAANIQYF.

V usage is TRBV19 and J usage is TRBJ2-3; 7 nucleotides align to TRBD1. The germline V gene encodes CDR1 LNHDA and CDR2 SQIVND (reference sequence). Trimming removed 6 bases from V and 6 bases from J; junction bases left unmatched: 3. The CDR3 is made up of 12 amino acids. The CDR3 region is CASRKQGDTQYF. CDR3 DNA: TGTGCCAGTAGGAAACAGGGGGATACGCAGTATTTT.

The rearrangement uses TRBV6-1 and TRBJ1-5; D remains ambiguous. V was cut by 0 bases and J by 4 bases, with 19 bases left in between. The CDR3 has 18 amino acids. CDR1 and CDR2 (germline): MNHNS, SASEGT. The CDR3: CASSEAGLGRATNQPQHF. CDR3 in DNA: TGTGCCAGCAGTGAAGCTGGCTTAGGGAGAGCTACGAATCAGCCCCAGCATTTT.

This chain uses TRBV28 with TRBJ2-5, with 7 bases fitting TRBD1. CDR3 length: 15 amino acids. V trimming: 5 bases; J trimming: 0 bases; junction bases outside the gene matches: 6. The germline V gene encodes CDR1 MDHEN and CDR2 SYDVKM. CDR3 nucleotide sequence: TGTGCCAGCAGTCTCGGGACAGAGTACCAAGAGACCCAGTACTTC. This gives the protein CASSLGTEYQETQYF. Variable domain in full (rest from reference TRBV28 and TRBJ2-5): DVKVTQSSRYLVKRTGEKVFLECVQDMDHENMFWYRQDPGLGLRLIYFSYDVKMKEKGDIPEGYSVSREKKERFSLILESASTNQTSMYLCASSLGTEYQETQYFGPGTRLLVL.

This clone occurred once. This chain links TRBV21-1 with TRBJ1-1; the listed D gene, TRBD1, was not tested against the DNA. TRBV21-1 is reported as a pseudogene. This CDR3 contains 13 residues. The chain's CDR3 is CASSVRRETEAFF. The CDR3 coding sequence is TGTGCCAGCAGCGTCCGCAGGGAAACTGAAGCTTTCTTT.

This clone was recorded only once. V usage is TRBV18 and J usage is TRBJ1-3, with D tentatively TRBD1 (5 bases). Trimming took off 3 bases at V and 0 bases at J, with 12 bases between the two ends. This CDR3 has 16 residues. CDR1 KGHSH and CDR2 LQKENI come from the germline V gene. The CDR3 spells CASSPYPQGSGNTIYF. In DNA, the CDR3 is TGTGCCAGCTCACCCTACCCCCAGGGCTCTGGAAACACCATATATTTT.

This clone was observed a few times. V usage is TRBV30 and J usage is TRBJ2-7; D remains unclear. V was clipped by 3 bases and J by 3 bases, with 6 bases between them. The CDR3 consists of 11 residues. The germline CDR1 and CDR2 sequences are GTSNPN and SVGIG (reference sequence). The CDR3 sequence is CAWSLNYEQYF. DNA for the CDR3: TGTGCCTGGAGCCTTAACTACGAGCAGTACTTC.

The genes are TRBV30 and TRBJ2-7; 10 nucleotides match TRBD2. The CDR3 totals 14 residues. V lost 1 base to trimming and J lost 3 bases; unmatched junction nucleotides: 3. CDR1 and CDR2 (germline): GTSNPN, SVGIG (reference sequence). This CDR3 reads CAWSGTSGFYEQYF. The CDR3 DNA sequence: TGTGCCTGGAGTGGGACTAGCGGCTTCTACGAGCAGTACTTC.

Here the CDR3 DNA reads TGTGCCAGCAGCTTAGACAGTACTGGGGCCAACGTCCTGACTTTC. Protein sequence: CASSLDSTGANVLTF. This chain links TRBV11-2 with TRBJ2-6; D call uncertain. V was clipped by 0 bases and J by 2 bases, with 5 bases between them. The germline CDR1 and CDR2 sequences are SGHAT and FQNNGV. CDR3 length: 15 residues.

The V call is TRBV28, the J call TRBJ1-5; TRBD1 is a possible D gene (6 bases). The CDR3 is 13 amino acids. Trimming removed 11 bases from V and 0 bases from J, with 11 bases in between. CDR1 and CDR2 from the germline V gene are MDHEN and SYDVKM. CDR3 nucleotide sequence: TGTGCCGGAGGGGGTTATAGCAATCAGCCCCAGCATTTT. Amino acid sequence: CAGGGYSNQPQHF.

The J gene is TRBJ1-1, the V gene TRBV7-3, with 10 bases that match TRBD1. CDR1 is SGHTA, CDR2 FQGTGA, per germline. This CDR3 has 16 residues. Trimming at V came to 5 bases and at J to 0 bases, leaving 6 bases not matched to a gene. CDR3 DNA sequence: TGTGCCAGCAGCCTCGGACAGGGGGGCATGAACACTGAAGCTTTCTTT. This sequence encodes CASSLGQGGMNTEAFF.

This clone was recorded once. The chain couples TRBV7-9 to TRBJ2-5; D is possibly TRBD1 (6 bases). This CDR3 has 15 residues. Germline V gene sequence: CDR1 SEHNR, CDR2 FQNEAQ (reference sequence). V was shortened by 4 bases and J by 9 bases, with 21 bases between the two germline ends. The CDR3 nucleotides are TGTGCCAGCAGCTACCAGGGGTCCGTGGGTGAGGCCCAGTACTTC. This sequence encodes CASSYQGSVGEAQYF. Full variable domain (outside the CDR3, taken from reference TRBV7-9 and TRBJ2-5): DTGVSQNPRHKITKRGQNVTFRCDPISEHNRLYWYRQTLGQGPEFLTYFQNEAQLEKSRLLSDRFSAERPKGSFSTLEIQRTEQGDSAMYLCASSYQGSVGEAQYFGPGTRLLVL.

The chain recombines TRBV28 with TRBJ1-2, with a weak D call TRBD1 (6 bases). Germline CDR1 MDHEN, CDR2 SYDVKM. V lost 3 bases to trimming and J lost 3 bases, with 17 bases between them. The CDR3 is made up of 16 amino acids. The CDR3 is CASSFREGRGDYGYTF. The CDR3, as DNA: TGTGCCAGCAGTTTCCGCGAGGGCAGGGGAGACTATGGCTACACCTTC.

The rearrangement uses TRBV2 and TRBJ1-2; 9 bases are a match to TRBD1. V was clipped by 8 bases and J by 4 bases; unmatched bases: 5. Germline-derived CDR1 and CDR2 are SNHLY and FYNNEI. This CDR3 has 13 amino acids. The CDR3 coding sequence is TGTGCCAGCCACCGGGACAGGGTCTATGGCTACACCTTC. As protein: CASHRDRVYGYTF.

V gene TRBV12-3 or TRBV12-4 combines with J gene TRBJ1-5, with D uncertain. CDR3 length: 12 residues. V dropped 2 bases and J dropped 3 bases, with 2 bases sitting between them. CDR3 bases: TGTGCCAGCAGTTTAAACAATCAGCCCCAGCATTTT. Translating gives CASSLNNQPQHF.

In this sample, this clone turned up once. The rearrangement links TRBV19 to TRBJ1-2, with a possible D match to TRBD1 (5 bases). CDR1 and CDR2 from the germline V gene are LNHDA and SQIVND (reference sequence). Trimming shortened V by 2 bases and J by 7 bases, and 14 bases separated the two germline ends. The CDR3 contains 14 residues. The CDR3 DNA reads TGTGCCAGTAGTATAATGCAGGGTGGCGCTGGCTACACCTTC. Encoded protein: CASSIMQGGAGYTF. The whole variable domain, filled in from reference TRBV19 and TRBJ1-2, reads DGGITQSPKYLFRKEGQNVTLSCEQNLNHDAMYWYRQDPGQGLRLIYYSQIVNDFQKGDIAEGYSVSREKKESFPLTVTSAQKNPTAFYLCASSIMQGGAGYTFGSGTRLTVV.

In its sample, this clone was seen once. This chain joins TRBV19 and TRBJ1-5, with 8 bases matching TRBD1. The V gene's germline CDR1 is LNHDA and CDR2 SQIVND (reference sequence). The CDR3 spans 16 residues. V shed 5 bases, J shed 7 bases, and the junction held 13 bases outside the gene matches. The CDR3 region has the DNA TGTGCCAGTAGTTACCTCGGACAGGGTGTCCTACAGCCCCAGCATTTT. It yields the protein CASSYLGQGVLQPQHF.

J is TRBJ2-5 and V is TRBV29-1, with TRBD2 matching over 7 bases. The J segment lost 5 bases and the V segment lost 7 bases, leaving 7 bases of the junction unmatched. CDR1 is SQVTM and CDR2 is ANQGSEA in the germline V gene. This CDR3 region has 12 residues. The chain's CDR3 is CSAMTSFETQYF. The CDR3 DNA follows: TGCAGCGCCATGACTAGCTTTGAGACCCAGTACTTC.

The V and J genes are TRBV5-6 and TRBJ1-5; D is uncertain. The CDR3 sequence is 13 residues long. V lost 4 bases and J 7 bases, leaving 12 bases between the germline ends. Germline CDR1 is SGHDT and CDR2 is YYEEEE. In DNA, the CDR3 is TGTGCCAGCAGCCGGTGGGTAGACCAGCCCCAGCATTTT. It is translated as CASSRWVDQPQHF.

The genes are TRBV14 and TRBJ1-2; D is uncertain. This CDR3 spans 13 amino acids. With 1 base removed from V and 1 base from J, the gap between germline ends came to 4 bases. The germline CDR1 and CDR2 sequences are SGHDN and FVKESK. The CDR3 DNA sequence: TGTGCCAGCAGCCAAGGTCTTAACTATGGCTACACCTTC. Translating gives CASSQGLNYGYTF. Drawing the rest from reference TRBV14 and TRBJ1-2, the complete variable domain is EAGVTQFPSHSVIEKGQTVTLRCDPISGHDNLYWYRRVMGKEIKFLLHFVKESKQDESGMPNNRFLAERTGGTYSTLKVQPAELEDSGVYFCASSQGLNYGYTFGSGTRLTVV.

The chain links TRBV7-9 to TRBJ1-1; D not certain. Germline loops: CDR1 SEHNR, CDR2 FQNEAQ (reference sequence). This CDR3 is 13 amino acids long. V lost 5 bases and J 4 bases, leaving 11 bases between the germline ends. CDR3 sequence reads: CASSPFSGTEAFF. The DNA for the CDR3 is TGTGCCAGCAGCCCTTTCTCTGGCACTGAAGCTTTCTTT. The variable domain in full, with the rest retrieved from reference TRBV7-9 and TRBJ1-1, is DTGVSQNPRHKITKRGQNVTFRCDPISEHNRLYWYRQTLGQGPEFLTYFQNEAQLEKSRLLSDRFSAERPKGSFSTLEIQRTEQGDSAMYLCASSPFSGTEAFFGQGTRLTVV.

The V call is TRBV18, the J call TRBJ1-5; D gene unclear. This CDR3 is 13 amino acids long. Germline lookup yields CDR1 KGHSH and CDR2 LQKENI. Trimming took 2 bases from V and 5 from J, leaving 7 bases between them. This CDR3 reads CASSPTEDQPQHF. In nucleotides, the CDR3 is TGTGCCAGCTCACCAACAGAGGATCAGCCCCAGCATTTT.